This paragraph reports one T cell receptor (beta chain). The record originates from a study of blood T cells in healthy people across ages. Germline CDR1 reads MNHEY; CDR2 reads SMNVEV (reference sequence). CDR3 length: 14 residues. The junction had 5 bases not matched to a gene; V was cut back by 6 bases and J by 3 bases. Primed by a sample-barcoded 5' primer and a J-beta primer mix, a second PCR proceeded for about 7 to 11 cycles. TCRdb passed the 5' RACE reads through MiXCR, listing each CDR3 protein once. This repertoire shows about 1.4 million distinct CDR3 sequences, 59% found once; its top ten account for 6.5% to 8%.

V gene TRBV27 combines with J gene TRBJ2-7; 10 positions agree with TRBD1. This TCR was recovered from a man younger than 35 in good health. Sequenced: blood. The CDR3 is CASRPGTGVYEQYF. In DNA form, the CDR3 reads TGTGCCAGCAGGCCCGGGACAGGGGTCTACGAGCAGTACTTC.